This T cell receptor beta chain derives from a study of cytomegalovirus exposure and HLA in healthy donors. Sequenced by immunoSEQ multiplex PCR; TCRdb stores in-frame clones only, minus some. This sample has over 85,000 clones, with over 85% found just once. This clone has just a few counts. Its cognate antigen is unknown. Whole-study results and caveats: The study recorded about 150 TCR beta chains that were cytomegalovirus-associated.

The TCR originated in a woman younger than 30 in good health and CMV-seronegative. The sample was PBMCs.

The CDR3 region has the DNA TGCGCCAGCAGCCACGATGAAACCCTCTGGACAGGGGGAAACACCATATATTTT. This sequence encodes CASSHDETLWTGGNTIYF. The chain employs TRBV4-1 and TRBJ1-3; TRBD1 matches 8 bases. With V trimmed by 3 bases and J by 4 bases, 14 bases remained unmatched. This CDR3 contains 18 residues. Germline assignment: CDR1 MGHRA and CDR2 YSYEKL.